This is a list of T cell receptor beta chains from one sample in a study of T cells after yellow fever vaccination. TCRdb re-called the 5' RACE reads through MiXCR, storing one row per CDR3 protein. Here the sample spans about 110,000 distinct CDR3 sequences, roughly 8.9% being singletons. The starting material was CD8+ T cells sorted from PBMCs, obtained 45 days after the yellow fever booster vaccination. These receptors originate from a man under 40 who received the YFV17D yellow fever vaccine. Both conserved end residues are part of each CDR3. A D gene is named only where the DNA matches it firmly. Clone size is given for some rows only: seen once, a few or many times, or a class if the clone is expanded.

v_gene: TRBV15
d_gene: -
j_gene: TRBJ2-2
abundance: many
CDR3nt: TGTGCCACCAGCAGAGATAAGAGGGTCGGGGAGCTGTTTTTT
CDR3aa: CATSRDKRVGELFF

v_gene: TRBV7-4
d_gene: -
j_gene: TRBJ1-5
abundance: few
CDR3nt: TGTGCCAGCAGCTTAGAGGGGGAGGGTTATAGCAATCAGCCCCAGCATTTT
CDR3aa: CASSLEGEGYSNQPQHF

v_gene: TRBV12-3/TRBV12-4
d_gene: TRBD1
j_gene: TRBJ2-3
abundance: -
CDR3nt: TGTGCCAGCAGTTTCCCCGACAGGGACCCCTCAATCGATTCCACAGATACGCAGTATTTT
CDR3aa: CASSFPDRDPSIDSTDTQYF

v_gene: TRBV5-4
d_gene: TRBD2
j_gene: TRBJ2-1
abundance: -
CDR3nt: TGTGCCAGCAGCCCGCCCTTAGCGGGACTCAGCGAGCAGTTCTTC
CDR3aa: CASSPPLAGLSEQFF

v_gene: TRBV6-5
d_gene: TRBD2
j_gene: TRBJ2-1
abundance: many
CDR3nt: TGTGCCAGCAGCCCAGGGACTAGCGGTGAGCAGTTCTTC
CDR3aa: CASSPGTSGEQFF

v_gene: TRBV29-1
d_gene: TRBD2
j_gene: TRBJ2-1
abundance: many
CDR3nt: TGCAGCGTTGAAGGAGTAGTGAGTGGGACTAGCGTCAATGAGCAGTTCTTC
CDR3aa: CSVEGVVSGTSVNEQFF

v_gene: TRBV7-8
d_gene: -
j_gene: TRBJ2-7
abundance: many
CDR3nt: TGTGCCAGCAGCCACCCCCTCTCGGGACAATATACCAACGAGCAGTACTTC
CDR3aa: CASSHPLSGQYTNEQYF

v_gene: TRBV10-3
d_gene: TRBD2
j_gene: TRBJ2-1
abundance: -
CDR3nt: TGTGCCATCAGTGAGTCGGGCGGGAGGGTATATGAGCAGTTCTTC
CDR3aa: CAISESGGRVYEQFF

v_gene: TRBV15
d_gene: -
j_gene: TRBJ2-7
abundance: many
CDR3nt: TGTGCCACCAGCCCCCGGACCTCCTACGAGCAGTACTTC
CDR3aa: CATSPRTSYEQYF

v_gene: TRBV20-1
d_gene: -
j_gene: TRBJ2-5
abundance: -
CDR3nt: TGCAGTGCTAGGGTCGTATCCCCACTCGTGGAGACCCAGTACTTC
CDR3aa: CSARVVSPLVETQYF